This TCR beta chain was captured by sequencing in a study of blood T cells in healthy people across ages. Background on the study: Template switching captured about one barcoded beta molecule per two T cells.

This CDR3 contains 19 residues. V lost 0 bases to trimming and J lost 0 bases; unmatched junction nucleotides: 13. The V gene's germline CDR1 is SGHRS and CDR2 YFSETQ. A second PCR of 7 to 11 cycles used a sample-barcoded 5' primer and a J-beta primer mix. Via MiXCR, TCRdb re-called the 5' RACE reads, giving one row per CDR3 protein. The sample lists 800,000 to 950,000 distinct CDR3 sequences, approximately 32% occurring once. These data were likewise used in another study, on T cells of mothers and their children. That source adds: Donation came from a few healthy Caucasian mothers together with their six children. Mothers yielded over 8 million CDR3 reads, children 2.5 million to 3 million each.

V usage is TRBV5-1 and J usage is TRBJ1-2, with 8 nucleotides matching TRBD1. The receptor's source is a woman aged 40 to 50 in good health. Sequences were obtained from blood. The CDR3 DNA sequence: TGCGCCAGCAGCTTGGCCGCGACAGGGGACCCTAGAGCTAACTATGGCTACACCTTC. Amino acid sequence: CASSLAATGDPRANYGYTF.